This record concerns one T cell receptor beta chain sequence. CDR3 size: 15 residues. Per germline, CDR1 SGHNT and CDR2 YYREEE (reference sequence). J gave up 7 bases and V 6 bases, and 10 bases lay outside the gene matches. This entry belongs to a study of control samples from healthy donors and cancer patients. Assay used: immunoSEQ multiplex PCR; TCRdb lists only in-frame clones, some missing. Among about 170,000 clones listed, 80% to 95% were seen once. The rearrangement joins TRBV5-4 to TRBJ2-3; the match to TRBD2 covers 11 bases. The sequence derives from a woman in her fifties or sixties in good health. Sequencing input: blood. The DNA for the CDR3 is TGTGCCAGCAAGTCTAGCGGGGGGAAGGCGAATACGCAGTATTTT. It codes for CASKSSGGKANTQYF.